A selection of T cell receptor beta chains follows, all from one sample in a study of blood T cell repertoires in COVID-19. Measured with immunoSEQ multiplex PCR; TCRdb has only the in-frame clones, and not every one. This table has tens of thousands of clones, about 90% appearing once. What was sequenced was peripheral blood. The receptors originated from a middle-aged man with COVID-19, enrolled during active disease. Each CDR3 is given with its conserved first and last residue.

TRBJ1-2 TRBV5-1 CASSSRQHHGYTF
TRBJ2-7 TRBV7-2 CASSLRAGDSYEQYF
TRBJ2-7 TRBV19 CASSISRTGDPYEQYF
TRBJ2-7 TRBV5-1 CASSLGQGASEQYF
TRBJ1-1 TRBV18 CASSRLLMNTEAFF
TRBJ2-3 TRBV25-1 CASSKSAGGTDTQYF
TRBJ1-1 TRBV6-5 CASSYSDRGREAFF
TRBJ2-7 TRBV27 CASRPGTEVYEQYF
TRBJ2-7 TRBV28 CASSPLAGGFVEQYF
TRBJ2-5 TRBV9 CASSPQQGVRQETQYF
TRBJ1-2 TRBV30 CAFDRGANYGYTF
TRBJ1-5 TRBV9 CASSQTGYQPQHF
TRBJ2-7 TRBV2 CASSEVASSYEQYF
TRBJ2-7 TRBV6-5 CASRTIRGLPYEQYF
TRBJ2-2 TRBV18 CASSPTTGANTGELFF
TRBJ2-3 TRBV7-3 CASSLMAGGATDTQYF
TRBJ2-3 TRBV27 CASRPGGTDTQYF
TRBJ2-1 TRBV5-4 CASSFFYGSSYNEQFF
TRBJ1-1 TRBV7-3 CASSRRPGGSTEAFF
TRBJ2-3 TRBV19 CATLKGTGGTDTQYF
TRBJ1-5 TRBV28 CASNSGGDGNQPQHF
TRBJ1-1 TRBV3-1/TRBV3-2 CASSLSGGSNTEAFF
TRBJ1-2 TRBV5-1 CASSLEADTYGYTF
TRBJ1-5 TRBV5-4 CASSRGRGEPQHF
TRBJ2-1 TRBV9 CASSPAGTSGPYNEQFF
TRBJ2-7 TRBV7-3 CASSLSGGNSYEQYF
TRBJ1-2 TRBV29-1 CSVLGGGGYTF
TRBJ1-1 TRBV28 CASSLLGDWRDTEAFF